The clone carrying this T cell receptor (beta chain) has at least ten counts. Its specificity is not known. The use of a sample-barcoded 5' primer and a J-beta primer mix characterized a second PCR of about 7 to 12 cycles. MiXCR was run by TCRdb on the 5' RACE reads, yielding one entry per CDR3 protein. The sample gives around 620,000 distinct CDR3 sequences, approximately 25% of which show up once; less than 20% is in the top ten. This sample was included in a study of blood T cells in healthy people across ages. Study-wide findings and caveats: Roughly linearly, TCR beta diversity per million T cells fell as age increased.

V gave up 5 bases and J gave up 9 bases, with 14 bases separating them. The CDR3 is 13 residues long. CDR1 and CDR2 (germline): SEHNR, FQNEAQ (reference sequence). This receptor was taken from a woman in her seventies in good health. The chain recombines TRBV7-9 with TRBJ2-4; D is unresolved. Material for sequencing was blood. The CDR3 loop reads CASSRSDSGIQYF. DNA of the CDR3: TGTGCCAGCAGCCGATCTGATTCGGGCATTCAGTACTTC.